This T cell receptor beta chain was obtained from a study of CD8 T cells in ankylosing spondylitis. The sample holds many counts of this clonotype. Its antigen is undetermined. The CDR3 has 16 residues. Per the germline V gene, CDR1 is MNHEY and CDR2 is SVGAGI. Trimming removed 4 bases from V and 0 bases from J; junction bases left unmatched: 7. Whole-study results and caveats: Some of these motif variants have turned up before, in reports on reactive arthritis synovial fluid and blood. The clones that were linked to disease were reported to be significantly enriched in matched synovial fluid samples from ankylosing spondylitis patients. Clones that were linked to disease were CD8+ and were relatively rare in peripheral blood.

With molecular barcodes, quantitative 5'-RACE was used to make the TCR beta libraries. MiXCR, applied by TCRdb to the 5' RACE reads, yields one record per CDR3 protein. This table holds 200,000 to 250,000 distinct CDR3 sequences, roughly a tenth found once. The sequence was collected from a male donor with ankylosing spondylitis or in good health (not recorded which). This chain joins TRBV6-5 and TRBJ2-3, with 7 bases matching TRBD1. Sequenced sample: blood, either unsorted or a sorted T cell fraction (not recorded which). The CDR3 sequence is CASSSRTGTSTDTQYF. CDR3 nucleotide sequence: TGTGCCAGCAGTTCCCGGACAGGCACAAGCACAGATACGCAGTATTTT.